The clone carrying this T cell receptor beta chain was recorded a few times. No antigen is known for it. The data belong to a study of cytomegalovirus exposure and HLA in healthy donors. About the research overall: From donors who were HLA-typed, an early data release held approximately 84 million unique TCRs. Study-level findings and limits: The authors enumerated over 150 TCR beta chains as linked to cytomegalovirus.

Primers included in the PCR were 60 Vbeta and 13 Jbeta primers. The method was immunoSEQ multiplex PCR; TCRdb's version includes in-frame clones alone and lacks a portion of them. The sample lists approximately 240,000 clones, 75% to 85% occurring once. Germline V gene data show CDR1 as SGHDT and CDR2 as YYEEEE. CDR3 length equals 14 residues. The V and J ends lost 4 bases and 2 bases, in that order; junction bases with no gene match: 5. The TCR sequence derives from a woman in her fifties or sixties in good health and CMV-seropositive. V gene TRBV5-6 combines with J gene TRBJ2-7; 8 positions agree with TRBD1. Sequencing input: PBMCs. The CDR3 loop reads CASSRDRITYEQYF. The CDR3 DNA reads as TGTGCCAGCAGCAGGGACAGGATCACCTACGAGCAGTACTTC.